This record looks at one T cell receptor (beta chain) sequence and its context. Its target is unknown. V lost 7 bases to trimming and J lost 3 bases; unmatched junction nucleotides: 8. Per germline, CDR1 SGHVS and CDR2 FNYEAQ. The CDR3 spans 14 residues. The data belong to a study of cytomegalovirus exposure and HLA in healthy donors. Study-level points and caveats: According to a later analysis, most TCR beta chains associated with CMV appeared HLA-restricted. Several of the most significant clusters appeared linked to common viral pathogens, based on a later analysis. Across HLA loci, a later analysis found differing TCR association rates, with DRB1 most and HLA-C fewest.

The PCR ran on 60 Vbeta and 13 Jbeta primers. Repertoires were generated with immunoSEQ multiplex PCR, while TCRdb's copy carries only in-frame clones and drops some. The data hold roughly 160,000 clones, with approximately 80% observed a single time. This sequence was found in a boy aged 2 to 9 in good health and CMV-seronegative. Source material: PBMCs. V is TRBV7-6 and J is TRBJ2-5; 7 positions agree with TRBD1. The CDR3 region is CASTKSGTEETQYF. For the CDR3, the DNA is TGTGCCAGCACCAAATCGGGGACAGAAGAGACCCAGTACTTC.